This T cell receptor beta chain was identified during a study of cytotoxic CD8 clonotypes in ibrutinib-treated CLL. Study results and caveats: Clonality increased at ibrutinib response, then returned toward baseline at progression. Sustained-remission and progressing patients' sampling times differed.

About this clone itself: Its antigen is not known.

Deletions cut 7 bases from V and 7 bases from J, with 13 bases between. The CDR3 is made up of 12 amino acids. Per the germline V gene, CDR1 is SQVTM and CDR2 is ANQGSEA. About 2 micrograms of genomic DNA (from cryopreserved PBMCs) were used for TCR beta libraries. Depths of 1 in 200,000 to 1 in 1 million T cells were the sequencing target. Libraries were prepared by immunoSEQ multiplex PCR; TCRdb keeps only in-frame clonotypes and omits some of them. The sample has approximately 150,000 clones; about four fifths are singletons. The rearrangement uses TRBV29-1 and TRBJ1-4; D is possibly TRBD1 (5 bases). The sample in question was PBMCs, obtained after 24 months of ibrutinib treatment. This TCR came from a human donor with chronic lymphocytic leukemia. As DNA, the CDR3 is TGCAGCGCACAGGACCTAGGTGAAAAACTGTTTTTT. Amino acid sequence: CSAQDLGEKLFF.